Sequencing of this TCR beta chain was carried out in a study of blood T cell repertoires in COVID-19. Overall study: Collection of acute and convalescent COVID-19 samples took place in the United States, Italy and Spain. PBMCs, B-cell-depleted T cells, or T cells were the source of the cDNA or gDNA that made up the material.

The authors' processing: Amplification of reference gene primers provided the estimated nucleated cell counts. Produced via immunoSEQ multiplex PCR; TCRdb's table is partial and in-frame only. That table gives V, J and clone size, and the DNA gave D and trimming. The sample comprises 25,000 to 35,000 clones, approximately 92% of which are singletons, and around 48% rests with the top ten. CDR3 length equals 14 residues. Germline V gene lookup returns CDR1 MNHNY and CDR2 SVGAGI (reference sequence). V shed 7 bases and J shed 6 bases, with 19 bases lying between them. Sequencing input: peripheral blood. The rearrangement links TRBV6-6 to TRBJ2-7; possible D gene TRBD2, 6 bases. This clonotype was sampled from a human donor with acute or convalescent COVID-19. The donor label of this sample is uncertain. The CDR3 DNA reads as TGTGCCAGCAATCAAGCTAGCGTTGGCTCCGAGCAGTACTTC. Protein: CASNQASVGSEQYF.